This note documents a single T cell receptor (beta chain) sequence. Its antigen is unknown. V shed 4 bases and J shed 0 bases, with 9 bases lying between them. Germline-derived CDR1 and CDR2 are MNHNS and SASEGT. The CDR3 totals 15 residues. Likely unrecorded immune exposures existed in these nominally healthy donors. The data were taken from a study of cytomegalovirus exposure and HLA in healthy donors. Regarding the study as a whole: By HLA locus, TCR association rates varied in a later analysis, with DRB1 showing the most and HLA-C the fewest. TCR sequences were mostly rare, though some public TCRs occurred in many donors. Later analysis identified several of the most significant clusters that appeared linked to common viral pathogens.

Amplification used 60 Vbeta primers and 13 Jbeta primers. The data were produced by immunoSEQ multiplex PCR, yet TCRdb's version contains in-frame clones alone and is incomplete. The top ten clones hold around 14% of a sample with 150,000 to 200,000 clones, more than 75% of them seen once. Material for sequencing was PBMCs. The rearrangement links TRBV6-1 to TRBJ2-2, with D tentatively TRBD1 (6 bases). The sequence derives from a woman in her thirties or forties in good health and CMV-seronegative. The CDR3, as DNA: TGTGCCAGCAGTGGCGCAGGGGCGAACACCGGGGAGCTGTTTTTT. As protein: CASSGAGANTGELFF.